This TCR beta chain was identified during a study of cytomegalovirus exposure and HLA in healthy donors. Study information: The study placed approximately 80% of its roughly 400 genotyped donors in the Caucasian-associated ancestry cluster.

This CDR3 contains 13 residues. Trimming removed 4 bases from V and 5 bases from J, with 14 bases in between. The V gene's germline CDR1 is SQVTM and CDR2 ANQGSEA. Overall study findings and caveats: In a later analysis, across HLA loci, associated TCR counts were highest for DRB1, lowest for HLA-C. Most TCR beta V segments were productive about 90% or about 30% of the time in an earlier analysis.

A remark on this clone: Its target is not known.

Primers included in the PCR were 60 Vbeta and 13 Jbeta primers. Original processing methods: Around 11 million shared chains were among the approximately 76 million unique TCR beta chains that a later analysis counted. TCRdb's copy holds only in-frame clones and misses some; the assay was immunoSEQ multiplex PCR. V and J calls and clone size are copied from that table; D and trimming were computed from the DNA. The table has fewer than 150,000 clones, about 84% seen once. The sequencing input was PBMCs. The sequence derives from a middle-aged woman in good health and CMV-seropositive. The chain carries TRBV29-1 and TRBJ1-2; no firm D call. The chain's CDR3 is CSVVSPNYYGYTF. DNA of the CDR3: TGCAGCGTTGTTTCTCCAAACTATTATGGCTACACCTTC.